Sequencing of this T cell receptor beta chain was carried out in a study of blood T cell repertoires in COVID-19. Study-wide background: PBMCs, B-cell-depleted T cells, or T cells were the source of the cDNA or gDNA that made up the material.

Trimming took 5 bases from V and 5 from J; bases not matched to a gene: 11. Per the germline V gene, CDR1 is SGHRS and CDR2 is YFSETQ. The CDR3 covers 15 residues. Original analysis: Nucleated cell counts were estimated from reference gene primer amplification. Only in-frame clones appear in the TCRdb table, and some are missing; sequencing was by immunoSEQ multiplex PCR. D and trimming come from the DNA, and the V and J calls and clone size come from that table. The sample yields approximately 46,000 clones, around 85% seen once. This sequence was found in a man aged 55 to 70 with acute or convalescent COVID-19. The chain carries TRBV5-1 and TRBJ2-5, with 8 bases fitting TRBD1. Material for sequencing was peripheral blood. The CDR3 here is CASRGTGIAQETQYF. The CDR3 DNA reads TGCGCCAGCAGGGGGACAGGTATTGCCCAGGAGACCCAGTACTTC.